This TCR beta chain was identified in a study of OX40 agonist ivuxolimab in advanced cancers. Details on this clone: Other DNA sequences in the sample encode the same CDR3.

Repertoires were generated with immunoSEQ multiplex PCR, while TCRdb's copy carries only in-frame clones and drops some. Seen here are about 21,000 clones, around 87% observed once, and the top ten hold 15% to 20%. Germline V gives CDR1 SGHVS, CDR2 FNYEAQ. The CDR3 spans 15 residues. V lost 1 base, J lost 0 bases, and 0 bases stayed unmatched. The sequence was collected from an adult with an advanced solid tumor such as melanoma, head and neck, liver or kidney cancer. This sequence joins TRBV7-6 and TRBJ2-1; 7 bases line up with TRBD1. The starting material was CD4+ or CD8+ T cells sorted from blood, obtained in a trial of the OX40 agonist ivuxolimab. The CDR3 reads CASSLGDSSYNEQFF. CDR3 in DNA: TGTGCCAGCAGCTTAGGGGACAGCTCCTACAATGAGCAGTTCTTC.